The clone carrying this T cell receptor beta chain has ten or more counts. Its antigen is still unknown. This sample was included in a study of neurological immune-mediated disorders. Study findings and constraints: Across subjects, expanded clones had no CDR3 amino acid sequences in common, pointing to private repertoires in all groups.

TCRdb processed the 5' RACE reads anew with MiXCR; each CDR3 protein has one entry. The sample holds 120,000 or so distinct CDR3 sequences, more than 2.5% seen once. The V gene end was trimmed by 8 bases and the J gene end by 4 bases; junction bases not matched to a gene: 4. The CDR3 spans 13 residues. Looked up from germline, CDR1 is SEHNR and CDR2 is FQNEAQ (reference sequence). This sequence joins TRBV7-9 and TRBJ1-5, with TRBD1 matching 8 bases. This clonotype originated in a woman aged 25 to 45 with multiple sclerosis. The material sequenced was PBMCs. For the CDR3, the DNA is TGTGCCAGCGGACAGGGAGGGAATCAGCCCCAGCATTTT. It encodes CASGQGGNQPQHF.